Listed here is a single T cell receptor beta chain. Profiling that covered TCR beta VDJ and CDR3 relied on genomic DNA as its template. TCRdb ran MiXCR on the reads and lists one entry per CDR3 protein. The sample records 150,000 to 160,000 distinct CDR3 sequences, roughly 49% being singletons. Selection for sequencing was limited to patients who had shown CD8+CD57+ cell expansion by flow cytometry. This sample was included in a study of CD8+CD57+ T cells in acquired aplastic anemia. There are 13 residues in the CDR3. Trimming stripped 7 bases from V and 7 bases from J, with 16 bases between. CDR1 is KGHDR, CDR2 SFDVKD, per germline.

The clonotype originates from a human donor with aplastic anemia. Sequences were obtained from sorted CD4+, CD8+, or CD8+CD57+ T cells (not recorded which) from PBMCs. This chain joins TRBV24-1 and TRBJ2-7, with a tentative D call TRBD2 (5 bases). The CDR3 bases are TGTGCCACCAGCCGGCCGGGAACGAGGGAGCAGTACTTC. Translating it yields CATSRPGTREQYF.